This section outlines one TCR beta chain sequence together with its context. What it recognizes is unknown. Germline V gene sequence: CDR1 SGHRS, CDR2 YFSETQ. The V and J ends lost 4 bases and 5 bases, in that order; junction bases with no gene match: 11. This CDR3 contains 18 residues. This sample was taken from a study of T cell responses to AZD1222 COVID-19 vaccine. The study, taken as a whole, reports: Donors in the cohort were predominantly white British and more often female, and clonal diversity was possibly underestimated. Spike-specific TCR breadth and depth grew following two AZD1222 doses. Dominant CD4 TCR responses targeted spike regions 160-218 and 743-854.

Here immunoSEQ multiplex PCR was the method, and the copy in TCRdb shows in-frame clones only, minus some. The repertoire holds 95,000 to 120,000 clones, with about 92% as singletons. The sequence derives from an adult in good health. The V gene is TRBV5-1, the J gene TRBJ2-3; 15 bases fit TRBD2. This sample comprised peripheral blood, obtained on day 0 of MenACWY control vaccination. The CDR3 sequence is CASSRRRTSGGAIDTQYF. CDR3 nucleotides: TGCGCCAGCAGCAGACGGAGGACTAGCGGGGGGGCAATAGATACGCAGTATTTT. Full variable domain (rest looked up from reference TRBV5-1 and TRBJ2-3): KAGVTQTPRYLIKTRGQQVTLSCSPISGHRSVSWYQQTPGQGLQFLFEYFSETQRNKGNFPGRFSGRQFSNSRSEMNVSTLELGDSALYLCASSRRRTSGGAIDTQYFGPGTRLTVL.